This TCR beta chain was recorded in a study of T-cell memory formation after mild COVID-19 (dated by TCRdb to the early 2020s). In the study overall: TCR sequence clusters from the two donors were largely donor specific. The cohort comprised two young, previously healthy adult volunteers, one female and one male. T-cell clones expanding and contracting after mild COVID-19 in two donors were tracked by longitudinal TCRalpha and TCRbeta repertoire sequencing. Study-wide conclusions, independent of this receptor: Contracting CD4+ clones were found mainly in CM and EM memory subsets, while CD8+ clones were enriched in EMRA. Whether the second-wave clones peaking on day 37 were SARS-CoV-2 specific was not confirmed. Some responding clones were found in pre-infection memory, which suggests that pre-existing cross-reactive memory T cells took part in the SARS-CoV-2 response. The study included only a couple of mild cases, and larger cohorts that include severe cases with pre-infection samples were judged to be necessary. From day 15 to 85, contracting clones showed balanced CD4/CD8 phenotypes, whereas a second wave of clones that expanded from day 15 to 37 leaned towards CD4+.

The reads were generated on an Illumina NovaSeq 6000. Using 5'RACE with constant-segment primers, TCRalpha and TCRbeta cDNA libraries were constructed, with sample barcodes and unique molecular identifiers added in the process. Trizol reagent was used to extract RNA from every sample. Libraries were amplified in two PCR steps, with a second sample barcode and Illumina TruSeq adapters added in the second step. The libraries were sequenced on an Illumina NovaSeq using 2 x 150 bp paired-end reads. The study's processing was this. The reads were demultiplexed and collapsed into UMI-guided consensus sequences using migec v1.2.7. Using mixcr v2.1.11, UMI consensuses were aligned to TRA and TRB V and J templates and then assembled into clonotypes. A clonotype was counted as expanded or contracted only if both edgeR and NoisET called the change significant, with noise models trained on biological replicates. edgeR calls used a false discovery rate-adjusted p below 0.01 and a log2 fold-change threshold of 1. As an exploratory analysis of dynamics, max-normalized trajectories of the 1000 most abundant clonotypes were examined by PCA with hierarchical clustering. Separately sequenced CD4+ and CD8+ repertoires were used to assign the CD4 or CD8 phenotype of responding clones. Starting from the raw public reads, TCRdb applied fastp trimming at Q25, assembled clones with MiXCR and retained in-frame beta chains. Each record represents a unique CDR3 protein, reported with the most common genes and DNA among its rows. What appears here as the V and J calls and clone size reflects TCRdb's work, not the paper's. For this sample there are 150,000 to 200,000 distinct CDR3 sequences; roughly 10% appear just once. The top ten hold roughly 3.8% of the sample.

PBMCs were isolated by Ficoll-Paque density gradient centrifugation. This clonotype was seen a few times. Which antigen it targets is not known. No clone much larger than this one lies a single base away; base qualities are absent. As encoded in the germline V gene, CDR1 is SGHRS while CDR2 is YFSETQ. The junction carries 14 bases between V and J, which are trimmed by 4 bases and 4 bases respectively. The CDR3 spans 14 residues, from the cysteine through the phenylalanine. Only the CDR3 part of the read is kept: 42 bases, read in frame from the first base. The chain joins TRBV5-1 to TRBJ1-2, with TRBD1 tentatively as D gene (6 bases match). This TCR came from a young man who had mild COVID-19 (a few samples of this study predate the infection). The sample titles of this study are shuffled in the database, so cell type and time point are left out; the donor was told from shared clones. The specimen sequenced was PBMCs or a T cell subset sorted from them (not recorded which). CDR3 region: CASSVTGPLYGYTF. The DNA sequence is TGCGCCAGCAGCGTCACAGGGCCGCTCTATGGCTACACCTTC.